The text below deals with one T cell receptor (beta chain). Antigen specificity is unknown. This specimen comes from a study of cytomegalovirus exposure and HLA in healthy donors. Study-level results: Both high specificity and high sensitivity reportedly marked the classifier's diagnosis of cytomegalovirus status. Listed as cytomegalovirus-associated were roughly 180 TCR beta chains. V segments that were indistinguishable, TRBV6-2 and TRBV6-3 among them, were omitted from analysis.

The CDR3 runs to 11 residues. The germline V gene encodes CDR1 MDHEN and CDR2 SYDVKM. V was trimmed by 7 bases and J by 4 bases, leaving 8 bases between them. Researchers ran the PCR with 60 Vbeta and 13 Jbeta primers. Libraries were prepared by immunoSEQ multiplex PCR; TCRdb keeps only in-frame clonotypes and omits some of them. This sample has approximately 100,000 clones, with roughly three fifths found just once. The TCR was taken from a man aged 55 to 70 in good health and CMV-seronegative. The rearrangement uses TRBV28 and TRBJ2-7, with D hard to call. Sequencing was performed on PBMCs. The CDR3 loop is CASTSEYEQYF. The CDR3, as DNA: TGTGCCAGCACCTCTGAGTACGAGCAGTACTTC.